A selection of T cell receptor beta chains follows, all from one sample in a study of T cell responses to AZD1222 COVID-19 vaccine. Assay used: immunoSEQ multiplex PCR; TCRdb lists only in-frame clones, some missing. This sample yields tens of thousands of clones, of which approximately 84% are seen a single time; 17% belongs to the top ten. Sequenced material: peripheral blood, taken on day 0 of AZD1222 vaccination. The receptors were gathered from an adult in good health. Both conserved end residues are part of each CDR3. A D gene is named only where the DNA matches it firmly.

TRBJ1-1 | TRBV25-1 | NA | CASSATGNTEAFF
TRBJ2-3 | TRBV28 | NA | CASSPPDEDTQYF
TRBJ1-2 | TRBV5-5 | NA | CASSLTADYGYTF
TRBJ2-7 | TRBV5-1 | TRBD1 | CASSFDRAYEQYF
TRBJ2-7 | TRBV27 | TRBD2 | CASSITTGLAGGEQYF
TRBJ1-4 | TRBV30 | NA | CAWSGDNNEKLFF
TRBJ1-2 | TRBV7-6 | NA | CASSLGGQGSNYGYTF
TRBJ2-7 | TRBV7-9 | NA | CASSGAGGLNYEQYF
TRBJ2-1 | TRBV7-9 | NA | CASSLGGGKSYNEQFF
TRBJ2-5 | TRBV15 | TRBD2 | CATSSPLVPWGWLAGWGETQYF
TRBJ2-7 | TRBV6-5 | TRBD1 | CASSGGQGRFNEQYF
TRBJ1-2 | TRBV18 | TRBD1 | CASSIGQGRDYGYTF
TRBJ2-1 | TRBV2 | NA | CASSALADEQFF
TRBJ2-1 | TRBV12-3/TRBV12-4 | NA | CASSRRYRDEQFF
TRBJ1-2 | TRBV30 | TRBD1 | CAASGTGTDYGYTF
TRBJ2-5 | TRBV9 | NA | CASSVSGMDYQETQYF